This T cell receptor (beta chain) was recorded in a study of blood T cell repertoires in COVID-19. As handled by the study authors: Reference gene primer amplification yielded estimated nucleated cell counts. The method was immunoSEQ multiplex PCR; TCRdb's version includes in-frame clones alone and lacks a portion of them. V, J and clone size reflect that table, while D and trimming were determined from the DNA. This table has roughly 43,000 clones, 70% to 90% appearing once. The CDR3 loop spans 14 amino acids. The TCR sequence derives from a human donor in a cohort sampled during active COVID-19. The donor label of this sample is uncertain. Sequencing used peripheral blood. This chain uses TRBV21-1 with TRBJ1-6; no DNA check was done on the table's D call, TRBD1. TRBV21-1 is designated a pseudogene. The CDR3 loop is CASSSDRANSPLHF. In DNA form, the CDR3 reads TGTGCCAGCAGTTCAGACAGGGCCAATTCACCCCTCCACTTT.